The 8 T cell receptor beta chains presented below share a single source sample, sequenced in a study of blood T cells in healthy people across ages. It was with a sample-barcoded 5' primer and a J-beta primer mix that a second PCR of roughly 7 to 12 cycles was run. TCRdb passed the 5' RACE reads through MiXCR, listing each CDR3 protein once. The table records hundreds of thousands of distinct CDR3 sequences, roughly 43% of them present only once. The source material was blood. Receptors were obtained from a man aged 80 or over in good health.

This clonotype was seen more than once but under ten times. V and J are TRBV5-5 and TRBJ1-2, with 8 bases aligning to TRBD1. Losses at the gene ends were 0 bases for V and 0 bases for J; bases not matched to a gene: 1. Per the germline V gene, CDR1 is SGHKS and CDR2 is YYEKEE (reference sequence). This CDR3 region has 15 residues. The DNA of the CDR3 is TGTGCCAGCAGCTTGGAACAGGGGGCTAACTATGGCTACACCTTC. Translated, it gives CASSLEQGANYGYTF.

This chain's CDR3 is CASSAATRDTEAFF. CDR3 sequence (DNA): TGTGCCAGCAGCGCAGCCACGAGGGACACTGAAGCTTTCTTT. V is TRBV7-6 and J is TRBJ1-1, with unresolved D. This CDR3 spans 14 amino acids. Trimming took 5 bases from V and 3 from J, leaving 13 bases between them. CDR1 and CDR2 from the germline V gene are SGHVS and FNYEAQ.

The chain carries TRBV7-6 and TRBJ1-2; D is undetermined. Germline CDR1 SGHVS, CDR2 FNYEAQ. V lost 1 base and J 0 bases, leaving 15 bases between the germline ends. The CDR3 length is 17 residues. The DNA for the CDR3 is TGTGCCAGCAGCTTAGACGGCGCTTACGTAGCTAACTATGGCTACACCTTC. This encodes CASSLDGAYVANYGYTF.

This clonotype appeared a single time. V and J are TRBV28 and TRBJ1-5; weak D call: TRBD1 (6 bases). The CDR3 has 16 amino acids. The V gene's germline CDR1 is MDHEN and CDR2 SYDVKM. V lost 1 base and J lost 4, with 14 bases in between. The chain's CDR3 is CASSLYRTARNQPQHF. In nucleotides, the CDR3 is TGTGCCAGCAGTTTATATCGGACAGCCCGAAATCAGCCCCAGCATTTT.

This clonotype was recorded many times. This chain connects TRBV29-1 to TRBJ2-1; 7 nucleotides align to TRBD1. The junction had 16 bases not matched to a gene; V was cut back by 3 bases and J by 8 bases. CDR1 and CDR2 from the germline V gene are SQVTM and ANQGSEA. The CDR3 spans 16 residues. In DNA form, the CDR3 reads TGCAGCGTTGAGGTCACCACAGGGGTTTCGGGCTATGAGCAGTTCTTC. It encodes CSVEVTTGVSGYEQFF.

This sequence joins TRBV6-6 and TRBJ2-7; D might be TRBD1 (6 bases). The CDR3 sequence is 13 residues long. Germline V gives CDR1 MNHNY, CDR2 SVGAGI (reference sequence). With 7 bases removed from V and 3 bases from J, the gap between germline ends came to 13 bases. The CDR3 protein is CASIRDMDYEQYF. The CDR3 DNA is TGTGCCAGCATACGGGACATGGACTACGAGCAGTACTTC.

As regards this clonotype: Relative to the germline gene, one junction end is altered; a read error may explain this. This chain connects TRBV6-1 to TRBJ2-3, with 8 nucleotides matching TRBD2. The CDR3 length is 14 residues. Germline V CDR1 and CDR2: MNHNS, SASEGT. In nucleotides, the CDR3 is TGTGCCAGCAGTCAAGCGGGGGACACAGATACGCAGTATTTT. Protein product: CASSQAGDTDTQYF.

This clonotype has just one count. This chain links TRBV7-9 with TRBJ2-6, with D hard to call. The germline V gene has CDR1 SEHNR and CDR2 FQNEAQ (reference sequence). The CDR3 runs to 17 residues. Trimming took 5 bases from V and 0 from J, leaving 14 bases between them. The CDR3 nucleotides read TGTGCCAGCAGCCAAAAAGGGTATAGCTCTGGGGCCAACGTCCTGACTTTC. Protein: CASSQKGYSSGANVLTF.